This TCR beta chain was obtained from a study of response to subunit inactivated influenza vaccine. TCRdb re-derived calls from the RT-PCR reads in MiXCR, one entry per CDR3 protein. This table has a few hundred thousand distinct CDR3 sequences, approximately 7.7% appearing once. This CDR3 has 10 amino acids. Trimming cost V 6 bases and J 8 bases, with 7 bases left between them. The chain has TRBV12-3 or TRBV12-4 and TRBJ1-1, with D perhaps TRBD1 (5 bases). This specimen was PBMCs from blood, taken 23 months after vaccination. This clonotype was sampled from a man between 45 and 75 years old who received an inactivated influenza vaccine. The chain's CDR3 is CASSPGEAFF. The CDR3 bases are TGTGCCAGCAGCCCAGGGGAAGCTTTCTTT.